Sequencing of this T cell receptor (beta chain) was carried out in a study of cytomegalovirus exposure and HLA in healthy donors. For the study at large: Most donors, approximately 82% of roughly 400 genotyped, fell in the Caucasian-associated ancestry cluster. Study-wide points: Data from an earlier analysis indicated that most TCR beta V segments were productive either about 87% or about 30% of the time. Later on, analysis showed that most CMV-associated TCR beta chains appeared to be HLA-restricted. HLA-A and HLA-B allele assignments for most subjects were reportedly predicted accurately using TCR beta sequences.

A multiplex PCR was run with 60 Vbeta primers and 13 Jbeta primers. The data were produced by immunoSEQ multiplex PCR, yet TCRdb's version contains in-frame clones alone and is incomplete. This sample has 100,000 to 150,000 clones, with roughly 88% found just once. About this clone itself: The antigen remains unidentified.

V lost 0 bases and J lost 7; bases outside the gene matches: 9. Germline loops: CDR1 SGHRS, CDR2 YFSETQ. The CDR3 is 16 residues long. The TCR originated in a man between 45 and 60 years old in good health and CMV-seronegative. The sample taken for sequencing was PBMCs. V gene TRBV5-1 combines with J gene TRBJ1-5, with 8 bases fitting TRBD1. CDR3 in amino acids: CASSLGVTGGDQPQHF. CDR3 coding DNA: TGCGCCAGCAGCTTGGGGGTAACAGGGGGAGACCAGCCCCAGCATTTT.